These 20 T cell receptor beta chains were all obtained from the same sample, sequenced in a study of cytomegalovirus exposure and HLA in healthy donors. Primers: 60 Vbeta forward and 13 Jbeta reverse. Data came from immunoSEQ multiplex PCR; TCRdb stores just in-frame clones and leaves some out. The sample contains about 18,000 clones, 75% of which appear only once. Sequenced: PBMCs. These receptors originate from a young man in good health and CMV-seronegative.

For the CDR3, the DNA is TGTGCCAGCAGTGAAGGGGCCCCTCGAGTCTCGACCCAGTACTTC. Its protein is CASSEGAPRVSTQYF. This chain joins TRBV6-1 and TRBJ2-5; D unresolved. The length of the CDR3 is 15 residues. Germline V gene data show CDR1 as MNHNS and CDR2 as SASEGT. V was pared by 1 base and J by 7 bases, with 16 bases between.

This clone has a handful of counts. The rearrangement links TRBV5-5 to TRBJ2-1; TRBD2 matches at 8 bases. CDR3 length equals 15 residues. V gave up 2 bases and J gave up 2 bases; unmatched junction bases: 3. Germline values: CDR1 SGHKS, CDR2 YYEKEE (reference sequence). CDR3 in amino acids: CASSLRAGAYNEQFF. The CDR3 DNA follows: TGTGCCAGCAGCTTAAGAGCGGGAGCCTACAATGAGCAGTTCTTC.

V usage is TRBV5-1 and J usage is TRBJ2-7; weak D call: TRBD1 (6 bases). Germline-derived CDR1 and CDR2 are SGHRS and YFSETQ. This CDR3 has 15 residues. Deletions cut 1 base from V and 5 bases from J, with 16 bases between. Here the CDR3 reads CASSLFRGVSDEQYF. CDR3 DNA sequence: TGCGCCAGCAGCTTGTTCAGGGGCGTTTCGGACGAGCAGTACTTC.

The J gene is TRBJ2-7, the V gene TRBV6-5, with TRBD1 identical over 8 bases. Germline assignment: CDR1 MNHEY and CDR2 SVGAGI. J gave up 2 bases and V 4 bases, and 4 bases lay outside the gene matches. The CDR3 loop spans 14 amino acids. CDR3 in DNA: TGTGCCAGCAGTTTCGACAGGGGAGCCTACGAGCAGTACTTC. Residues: CASSFDRGAYEQYF.

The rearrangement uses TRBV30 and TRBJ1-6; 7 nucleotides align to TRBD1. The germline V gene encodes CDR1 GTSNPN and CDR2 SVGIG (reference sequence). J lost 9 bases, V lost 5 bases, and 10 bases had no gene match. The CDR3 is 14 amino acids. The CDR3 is CAWAAGGPLSPLHF. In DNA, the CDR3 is TGTGCCTGGGCGGCAGGGGGACCCCTTTCACCCCTCCACTTT. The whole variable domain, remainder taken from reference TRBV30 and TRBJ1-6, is SQTIHQWPATLVQPVGSPLSLECTVEGTSNPNLYWYRQAAGRGLQLLFYSVGIGQISSEVPQNLSASRPQDRQFILSSKKLLLSDSGFYLCAWAAGGPLSPLHFGNGTRLTVT.

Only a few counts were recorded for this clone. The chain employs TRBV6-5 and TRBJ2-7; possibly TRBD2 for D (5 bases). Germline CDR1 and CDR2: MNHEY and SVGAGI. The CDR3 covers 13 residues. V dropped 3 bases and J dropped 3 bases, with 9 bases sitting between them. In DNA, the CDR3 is TGTGCCAGCAGTTATGGACGGGACTACGAGCAGTACTTC. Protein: CASSYGRDYEQYF.

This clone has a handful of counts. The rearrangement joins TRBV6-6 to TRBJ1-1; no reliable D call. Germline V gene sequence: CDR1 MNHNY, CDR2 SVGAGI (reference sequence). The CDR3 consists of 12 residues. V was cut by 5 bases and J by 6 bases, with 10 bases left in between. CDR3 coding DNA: TGTGCCAGCAGTGCCAGGTGGGCTGAAGCTTTCTTT. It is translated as CASSARWAEAFF.

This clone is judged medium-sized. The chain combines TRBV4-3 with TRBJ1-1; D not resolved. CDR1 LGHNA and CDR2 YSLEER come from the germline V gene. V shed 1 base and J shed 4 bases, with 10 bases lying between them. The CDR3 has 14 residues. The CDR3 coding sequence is TGCGCCAGCAGCCAAGGTCCGGGGAGCACTGAAGCTTTCTTT. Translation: CASSQGPGSTEAFF.

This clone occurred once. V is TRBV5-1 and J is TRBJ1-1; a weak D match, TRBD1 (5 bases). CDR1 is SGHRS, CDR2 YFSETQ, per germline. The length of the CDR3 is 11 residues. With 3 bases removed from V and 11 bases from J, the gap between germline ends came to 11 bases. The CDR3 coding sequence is TGCGCCAGCAGCTCGGACGGGGGGGCTTTCTTT. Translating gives CASSSDGGAFF.

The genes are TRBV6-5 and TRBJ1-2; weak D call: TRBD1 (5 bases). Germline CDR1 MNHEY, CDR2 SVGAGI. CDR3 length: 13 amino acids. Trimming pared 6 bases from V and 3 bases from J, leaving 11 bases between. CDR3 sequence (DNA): TGTGCCAGCAGCCCGGGGGTTGACTATGGCTACACCTTC. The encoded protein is CASSPGVDYGYTF.

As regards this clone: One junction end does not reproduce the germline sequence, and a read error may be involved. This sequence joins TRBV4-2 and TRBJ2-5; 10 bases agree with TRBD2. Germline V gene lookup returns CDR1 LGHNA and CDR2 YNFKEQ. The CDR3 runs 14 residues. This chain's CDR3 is CASSQGGLAESFHF. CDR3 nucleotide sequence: TGTGCCAGCAGCCAAGGTGGACTAGCGGAATCATTCCACTTC.

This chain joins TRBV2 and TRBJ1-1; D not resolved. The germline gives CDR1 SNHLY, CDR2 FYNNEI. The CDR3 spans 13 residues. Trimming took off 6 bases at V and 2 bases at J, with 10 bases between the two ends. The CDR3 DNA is TGTGCCAGCAGAGCCCAGGCAAACACTGAAGCTTTCTTT. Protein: CASRAQANTEAFF.

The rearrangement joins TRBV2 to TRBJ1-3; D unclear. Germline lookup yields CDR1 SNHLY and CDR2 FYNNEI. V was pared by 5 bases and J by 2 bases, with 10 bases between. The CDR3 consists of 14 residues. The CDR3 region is CASSLIDPGNTIYF. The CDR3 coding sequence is TGTGCCAGCAGTCTCATAGATCCTGGAAACACCATATATTTT. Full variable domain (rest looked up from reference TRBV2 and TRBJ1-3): EPEVTQTPSHQVTQMGQEVILRCVPISNHLYFYWYRQILGQKVEFLVSFYNNEISEKSEIFDDQFSVERPDGSNFTLKIRSTKLEDSAMYFCASSLIDPGNTIYFGEGSWLTVV.

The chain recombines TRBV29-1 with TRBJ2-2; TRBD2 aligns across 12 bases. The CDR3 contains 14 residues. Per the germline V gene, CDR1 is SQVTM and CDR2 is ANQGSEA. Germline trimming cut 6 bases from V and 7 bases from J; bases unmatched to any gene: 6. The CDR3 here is CSVRLAGAVGELFF. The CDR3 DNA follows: TGCAGCGTCCGACTAGCGGGAGCAGTCGGGGAGCTGTTTTTT.

The CDR3 DNA reads as TGTGCCAGCAGTGACTACAAGAACACTGAAGCTTTCTTT. Translation: CASSDYKNTEAFF. This chain uses TRBV6-5 with TRBJ1-1, with D hard to call. V was shortened by 5 bases and J by 1 base, with 8 bases between the two germline ends. This CDR3 is 13 amino acids long. CDR1 is MNHEY, CDR2 SVGAGI, per germline.

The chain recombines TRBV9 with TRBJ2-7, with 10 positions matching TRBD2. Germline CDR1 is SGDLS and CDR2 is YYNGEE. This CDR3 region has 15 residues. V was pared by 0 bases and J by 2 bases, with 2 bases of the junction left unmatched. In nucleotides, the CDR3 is TGTGCCAGCAGCGTAGGCCTAGCGGGAGCCTACGAGCAGTACTTC. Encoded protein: CASSVGLAGAYEQYF.

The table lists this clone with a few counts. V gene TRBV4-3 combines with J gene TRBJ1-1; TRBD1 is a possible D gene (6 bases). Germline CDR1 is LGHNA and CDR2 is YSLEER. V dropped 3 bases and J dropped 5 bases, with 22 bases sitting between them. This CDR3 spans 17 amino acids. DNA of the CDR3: TGCGCCAGCAGCCAGGCCAGACAGGAGACGATGGGGACTGAAGCTTTCTTT. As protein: CASSQARQETMGTEAFF.

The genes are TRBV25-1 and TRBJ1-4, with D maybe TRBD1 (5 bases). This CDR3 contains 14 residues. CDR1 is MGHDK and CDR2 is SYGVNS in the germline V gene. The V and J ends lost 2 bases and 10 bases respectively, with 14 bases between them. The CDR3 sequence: CASSEPGGTGKLFF. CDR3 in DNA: TGTGCCAGCAGTGAACCCGGGGGGACTGGAAAACTGTTTTTT.

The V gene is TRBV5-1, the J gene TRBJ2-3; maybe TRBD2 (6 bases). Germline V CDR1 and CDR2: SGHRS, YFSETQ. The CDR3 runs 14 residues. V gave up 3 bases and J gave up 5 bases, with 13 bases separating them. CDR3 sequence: CASSSGLSGDTQYF. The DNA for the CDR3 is TGCGCCAGCAGCTCGGGCCTTAGCGGAGATACGCAGTATTTT.

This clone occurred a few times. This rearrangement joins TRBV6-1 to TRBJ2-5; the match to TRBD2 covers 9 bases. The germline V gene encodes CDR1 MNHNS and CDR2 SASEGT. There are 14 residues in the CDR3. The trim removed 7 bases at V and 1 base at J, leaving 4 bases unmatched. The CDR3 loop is CASNRREGQETQYF. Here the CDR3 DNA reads TGTGCCAGCAACCGGCGGGAGGGCCAAGAGACCCAGTACTTC.